This record looks at one TCR beta chain sequence and its context. The table lists this clone with a few counts. Its antigen has not been determined. No base quality values were provided; no much bigger clone lies one nucleotide off. The donors were healthy, HIV-negative adults with no recently reported acute infections or vaccinations. Every donor was a Caucasian adult living in Nashville, Tennessee, USA. CD4+ T cells were enriched through magnetic negative selection, after which naive cells were positively selected on CD45RA and the remaining negative fraction served as the memory subset. Blood was collected by leukapheresis, and PBMCs were isolated by Ficoll-Histopaque density gradient centrifugation and then cryopreserved in liquid nitrogen vapor phase. Analytical flow cytometry was used to check the purity and quantity of every magnetically sorted T cell population. From each sorted fraction, genomic DNA was isolated and quantified by UV absorbance on a Nanodrop 2000c.

Using the deep immunoSEQ assay, multiplex PCR amplified TCR CDR3 regions from genomic DNA. For each cell subset, the extracted genomic DNA was distributed evenly across all wells of several immunoSEQ 96-well plates, and each plate served as one replicate. For sorted subsets, each replicate PCR was loaded with roughly 0.2 ug genomic DNA, equivalent to roughly 30,000 T cell genomes. Purified libraries were quantified with a Qubit 3.0 fluorometer, sized on a Bioanalyzer 2100, and re-quantified with the KAPA Library Quantification kit. A separate single-read 150-cycle Illumina NextSeq 550 flow cell was used to sequence each immunoSEQ 96-well plate. In the original analysis: Because the immunoSEQ output included only junctional sequences and no quality scores, the filtering could not be the same as the filtering used for full-length reads. To assign V/J genes and CDR3, sequences were annotated using PyIR, a Python wrapper for IgBLAST v1.9, with IMGT germline references. Reads were removed for weak V/J assignments (E-value above 1e-6), missing CDR3, stop codons, out-of-frame junctions, or ambiguous translated residues. V3J clonotypes were defined as sequences sharing the same inferred V gene, J gene, and CDR3 amino acid sequence. To compute the percentage overlap between repertoires, the number of shared unique clonotypes was divided by the size of the smaller repertoire. Richness of each repertoire was evaluated using RTK rarefaction, the Chao1 estimator, and Recon v2.1 estimates of unobserved clonotypes. For all TCRbeta clonotypes obtained by the gDNA method from a few donors, generation probabilities were computed with OLGA. The clones in this table, taken by TCRdb from immuneACCESS, are in-frame only. Not every clone is retained; where verified, under half of the shortfall comes from an unresolved V gene, and the cause of the rest is unknown. V and J calls and clone size come straight from that table; D and trimming were deduced from the DNA. Here the sample has about 640,000 clones; more than 70% occur a single time. The ten top clones hold 1.8% of the sample.

The sample originates from a study of shared clonotypes between healthy human individuals (dated by TCRdb to the early 2020s). Regarding the study in general: The cohort comprised two women and a few men aged 18 to 49 years. Per donor, three plates each were used for CD4 naive and CD4 memory, two for CD8 naive, and one for CD8 memory. The study deeply sequenced blood TCR repertoires of roughly five healthy adults to estimate repertoire size and the extent of clonotype sharing between individuals. Different laboratories and diverse techniques were used to prepare libraries and sequence TCR repertoires, to increase sequencing depth and limit assay-specific biases. Leukapheresis yielded between about 0.9 and 10 billion PBMCs per donor. What the authors observed across the whole study: Based on pairwise subsampling, the degree of clonotype sharing among donors was expected to be affected by sequencing depth. Estimated clonotype richness was generally larger for naive than for memory subsets. Across a handful of donors, approximately 4.6% of naive CD4, more than 3% of naive CD8, 2% to 2.5% of memory CD4, and 0.4% of memory CD8 clonotypes were shared. Sampling was restricted to blood, and TCR repertoires in tissue are likely to differ from TCR repertoires in blood. Compared with non-shared clonotypes, clonotypes shared by all four sorted-subset donors had higher generation probabilities. Because the study included a small number of donors, the genetic and exposure-history diversity represented was limited. Incomplete sequencing was indicated by rarefaction of sorted-subset datasets, despite the large sequencing depth.

V and J lose 3 bases and 1 base, and a span of 4 bases separates them. The CDR3 numbers 11 residues from cysteine through phenylalanine. Kept here is only the CDR3 DNA, which spans 33 bases and is read in frame from base 1. Sequences DFQATT (CDR1) and SNEGSKA (CDR2) are obtained from the germline V gene (reference sequence). The source material was memory CD4+ T cells sorted from blood. The cell subset or site label on this specimen signifies: CD45RA-negative fraction. The TCR originated in a woman aged 25 to 39 in good health. The chain employs TRBV20-1 and TRBJ2-7, with the D segment identity uncertain. The DNA sequence is given as TGCAGTGCTAGTCGTTCCTACGAGCAGTACTTC. This yields the protein CSASRSYEQYF.